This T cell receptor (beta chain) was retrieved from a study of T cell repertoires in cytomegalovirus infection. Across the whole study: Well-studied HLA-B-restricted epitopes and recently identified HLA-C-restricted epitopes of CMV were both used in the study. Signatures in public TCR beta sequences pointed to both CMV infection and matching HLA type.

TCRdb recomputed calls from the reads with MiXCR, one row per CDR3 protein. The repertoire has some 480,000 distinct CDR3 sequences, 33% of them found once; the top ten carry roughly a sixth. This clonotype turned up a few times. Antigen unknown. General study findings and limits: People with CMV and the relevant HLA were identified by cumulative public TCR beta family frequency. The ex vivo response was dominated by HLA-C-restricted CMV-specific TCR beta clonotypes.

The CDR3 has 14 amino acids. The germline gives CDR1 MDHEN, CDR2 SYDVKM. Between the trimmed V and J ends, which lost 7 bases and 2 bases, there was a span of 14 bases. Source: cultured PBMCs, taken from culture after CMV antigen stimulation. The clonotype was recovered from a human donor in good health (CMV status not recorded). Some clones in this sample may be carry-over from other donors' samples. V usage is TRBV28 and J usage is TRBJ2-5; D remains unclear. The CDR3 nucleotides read TGTGCCAGCACCCCTACGGAACAGCAAGAGACCCAGTACTTC. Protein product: CASTPTEQQETQYF. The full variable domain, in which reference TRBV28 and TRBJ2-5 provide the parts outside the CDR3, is DVKVTQSSRYLVKRTGEKVFLECVQDMDHENMFWYRQDPGLGLRLIYFSYDVKMKEKGDIPEGYSVSREKKERFSLILESASTNQTSMYLCASTPTEQQETQYFGPGTRLLVL.